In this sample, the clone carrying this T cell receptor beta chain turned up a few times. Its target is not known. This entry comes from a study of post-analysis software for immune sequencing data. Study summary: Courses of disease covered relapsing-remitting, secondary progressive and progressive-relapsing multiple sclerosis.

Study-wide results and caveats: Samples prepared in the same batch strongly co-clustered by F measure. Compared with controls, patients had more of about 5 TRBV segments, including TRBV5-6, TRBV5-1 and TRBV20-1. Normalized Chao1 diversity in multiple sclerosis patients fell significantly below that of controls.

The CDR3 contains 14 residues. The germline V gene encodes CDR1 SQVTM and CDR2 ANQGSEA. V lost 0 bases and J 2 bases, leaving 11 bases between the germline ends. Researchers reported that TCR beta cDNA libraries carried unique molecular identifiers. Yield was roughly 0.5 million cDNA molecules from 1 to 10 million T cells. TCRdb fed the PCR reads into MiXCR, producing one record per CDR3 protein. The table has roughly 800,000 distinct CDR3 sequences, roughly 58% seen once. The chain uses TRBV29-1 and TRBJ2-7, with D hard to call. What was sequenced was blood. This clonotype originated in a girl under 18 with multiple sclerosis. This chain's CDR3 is CSVEDLRGTYEQYF. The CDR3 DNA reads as TGCAGCGTTGAAGATCTACGTGGGACCTACGAGCAGTACTTC.